These T cell receptor beta chains were read from a single sample in a study of T cell repertoires in cytomegalovirus infection. TCRdb re-analysed the reads in MiXCR, keeping a single row per CDR3 protein. Here the sample spans 560,000 or so distinct CDR3 sequences, 16% being singletons. Sequenced: CD8+ T cells from PBMCs. Receptors originate from a human donor in good health (CMV status not recorded). Some clones in this sample may be carry-over from other donors' samples. The CDR3 runs from the conserved cysteine through the conserved F or W. Size is omitted from some rows. Given values are once, few, many or a class for expanded clones.

size	V	J	CDR3
many	TRBV14	TRBJ2-2	CASSHTRDSQDPTNTGELFF
.	TRBV19	TRBJ2-1	CASSIDREGRSPEQFF
many	TRBV5-4	TRBJ1-2	CASSLGQGMSGYTF
many	TRBV4-1	TRBJ2-5	CASSQVGGLQETQYF
.	TRBV27	TRBJ2-1	CASTTGGYYNEQFF
many	TRBV7-8	TRBJ1-5	CASSLKGGYSNQPQHF
many	TRBV11-2	TRBJ1-5	CASSLGRGDNQPQHF
.	TRBV5-5	TRBJ1-5	CASSATGRDNQPQHF
many	TRBV12-3/TRBV12-4	TRBJ2-2	CASSLVGGLADNTGELFF
.	TRBV7-9	TRBJ2-1	CASSLAFLDGAQVSSGRNEKFF
few	TRBV27	TRBJ2-5	CASSRIGETQYF
many	TRBV7-2	TRBJ2-3	CASSLVDAELSTDTQYF
many	TRBV27	TRBJ1-1	CATRLGGATEAFF
many	TRBV7-9	TRBJ2-7	CASRRTSGSTSYEQYF
many	TRBV7-3	TRBJ1-1	CASSWEGYTEAFF
.	TRBV7-6	TRBJ2-3	CASSAPPGGLTDTQYF
many	TRBV7-9	TRBJ1-1	CASSLDTGRRAFF
many	TRBV12-3/TRBV12-4	TRBJ2-7	CASSLEYTSYEQYF
many	TRBV7-8	TRBJ2-7	CASSLEQGGLYEQYF
.	TRBV5-1	TRBJ1-1	CASSLARRLQGSFF
many	TRBV11-2	TRBJ2-5	CASSPLTGADQETQYF
.	TRBV19	TRBJ2-5	CASSLRDLETETQYF
many	TRBV12-3/TRBV12-4	TRBJ2-1	CASSSDGPYNEQFF
few	TRBV12-3/TRBV12-4	TRBJ2-7	CATRLGASSYEQYF
few	TRBV20-1	TRBJ2-7	CSARDFTSPTYEQYF
few	TRBV2	TRBJ2-3	CAVGGTGSTDTQYF
.	TRBV6-1	TRBJ2-2	CASSLGQGPNTGELFF
many	TRBV28	TRBJ1-5	CASSFARDRGQPQHF
many	TRBV11-2	TRBJ2-7	CASSRGHVSYEQYF
few	TRBV9	TRBJ2-3	CASSSGLTITDTQYF
.	TRBV14	TRBJ1-6	CASSWRVDSPLHF
many	TRBV12-3/TRBV12-4	TRBJ2-2	CASSLRGGKDTGELFF
many	TRBV11-2	TRBJ2-7	CASSLEQGTDEQYF
.	TRBV15	TRBJ1-4	CATSRDTAAEKLFF
few	TRBV5-1	TRBJ2-1	CASSPEGGVYNEQFF
many	TRBV7-3	TRBJ1-2	CASSPLGQGADGYTF
.	TRBV7-9	TRBJ1-5	CASSLAGTDNQPQHF
few	TRBV19	TRBJ2-2	CASKEKGRPSGELFF
.	TRBV9	TRBJ2-7	CASSTYGQGMSPYEQYF
few	TRBV15	TRBJ1-1	CATHRLSDIPMNTEAFF
.	TRBV4-1	TRBJ1-1	CASSPIAQGTTNTEAFF
many	TRBV11-2	TRBJ2-2	CASSPRRGGTGELFF
.	TRBV3-1	TRBJ1-6	CASSQERRVTYNSPLHF
few	TRBV6-5	TRBJ1-6	CASSYGIGPLHF
.	TRBV7-3	TRBJ2-1	CASSPMSGGAGNDQFF
many	TRBV27	TRBJ2-7	CASSLGAFGGYEQYF
.	TRBV9	TRBJ2-1	CASSPRLYYNEQFF
few	TRBV20-1	TRBJ2-7	CSAEGTRAYEQYF
many	TRBV7-9	TRBJ2-7	CASSPQQGNEQYF
many	TRBV7-9	TRBJ1-2	CASTSPGQRARYTF
many	TRBV7-3	TRBJ1-2	CASSSRQGDGYTF
many	TRBV28	TRBJ2-1	CASRPTSSNEQFF
many	TRBV4-2	TRBJ2-7	CASSQALGDHEQYF
.	TRBV7-3	TRBJ2-2	CASSFQGARTGELFF
few	TRBV19	TRBJ1-4	CASRMMQGEDEKLFF
many	TRBV2	TRBJ1-5	CASTLNLGRVSQPQHF
.	TRBV7-1	TRBJ2-1	CASTKTNGLAGGPSYNEQFF
few	TRBV9	TRBJ2-7	CARRQGVAYEQYF